This T cell receptor (beta chain) was observed in a study of cytomegalovirus exposure and HLA in healthy donors. Whole-study findings and limits: A later analysis revealed that TCR association rates differed between HLA loci, peaking at DRB1 and bottoming out at HLA-C. Prediction of most subjects' HLA-A and HLA-B alleles by TCR beta sequences was reportedly accurate. With later analysis, a missense DCLRE1C variant became linked to TCR beta V- and J-gene trimming.

Primers for the PCR totalled 60 Vbeta and 13 Jbeta. Data came from immunoSEQ multiplex PCR; TCRdb stores just in-frame clones and leaves some out. This sample has roughly 140,000 clones, with around 72% found just once. About this clone itself: No antigen is known for it.

The CDR3 runs 16 residues. The V segment lost 11 bases and the J segment 2 bases; nucleotides outside the gene matches: 16. CDR1 is ENHRY and CDR2 is SYGVKD in the germline V gene. This rearrangement joins TRBV10-3 to TRBJ2-7; TRBD2 matches 9 bases. The material sequenced was PBMCs. This clonotype originated in a man younger than 30 in good health and CMV-seronegative. The CDR3 bases are TGTGCCTCCAACCCGTCTGCTAGCGGGACCCCCTACGAGCAGTACTTC. This gives the protein CASNPSASGTPYEQYF.